The 19 T cell receptor beta chains below all came from one sample that was sequenced in a study of identical twins (dated by TCRdb to the mid-2010s). Library preparation employed 5' RACE. Sequenced using an Illumina HiSeq 2000. TCRdb trimmed the raw reads at Q25, called clones with MiXCR and kept productive beta chains. Duplicate CDR3 protein sequences are folded into a single record with the most common DNA and genes. The sample table lists about 460,000 distinct CDR3 sequences, approximately 15% of them with a count of one. The ten largest clones take up about 0.52% of the sample. The same sample was also studied in work on yellow fever vaccine responses in identical twins.

The sample comprised CD4+ T cells sorted from blood. The source of these receptors is a woman aged 18 to 35 in good health.

This clonotype was seen a single time. V usage is TRBV24-1 and J usage is TRBJ2-5; 8 bases match TRBD1. CDR3 length: 14 residues. Germline trimming cut 4 bases from V and 5 bases from J; bases unmatched to any gene: 5. Per germline, CDR1 KGHDR and CDR2 SFDVKD. This chain's CDR3 is CATSETGAGETQYF. The CDR3 DNA reads TGTGCCACCAGTGAGACAGGGGCAGGCGAGACCCAGTACTTC.

This clonotype was seen only a few times. This chain connects TRBV6-2 or TRBV6-3 to TRBJ2-1; TRBD2 matches 11 bases. With V trimmed by 6 bases and J by 6 bases, 7 bases remained unmatched. The CDR3 has 15 residues. The germline CDR1 and CDR2 sequences are MNHEY and SVGEGT. The CDR3 sequence is CASRLGLAGLNEQFF. CDR3 DNA sequence: TGTGCCAGCAGGCTCGGACTAGCGGGCCTCAATGAGCAGTTCTTC.

The CDR3 bases are TGTGCCAGCAGCCAAAGGGTCACCGGGGAGCTGTTTTTT. This translates into CASSQRVTGELFF. This chain uses TRBV3-1 with TRBJ2-2; D is uncertain. The germline V and J ends were trimmed by 2 bases and 4 bases, with 5 bases remaining between them. There are 13 residues in the CDR3. CDR1 is LGHDT, CDR2 YNNKEL, per germline (reference sequence). The whole variable domain, filled in from reference TRBV3-1 and TRBJ2-2, reads DTAVSQTPKYLVTQMGNDKSIKCEQNLGHDTMYWYKQDSKKFLKIMFSYNNKELIINETVPNRFSPKSPDKAHLNLHINSLELGDSAVYFCASSQRVTGELFFGEGSRLTVL.

The chain carries TRBV27 and TRBJ2-3; 10 nucleotides line up with TRBD2. J lost 4 bases, V lost 5 bases, and 15 bases had no gene match. Germline V gene lookup returns CDR1 MNHEY and CDR2 SMNVEV (reference sequence). The CDR3 loop spans 18 amino acids. In nucleotides, the CDR3 is TGTGCCAGCAGTACCCCCCTAATGAGCGGGAGGGCTCCAGATACGCAGTATTTT. Protein sequence: CASSTPLMSGRAPDTQYF.

This clonotype was seen a handful of times. The chain is built from TRBV10-3 and TRBJ1-4; D uncertain. Per germline, CDR1 ENHRY and CDR2 SYGVKD. V was trimmed by 10 bases and J by 3 bases, leaving 9 bases between them. The CDR3 is 12 residues long. The CDR3 DNA is TGTGCCACCCGGAGCCCTAATGAAAAACTGTTTTTT. Its translation is CATRSPNEKLFF.

This chain connects TRBV7-3 to TRBJ2-3, with TRBD1 matching 10 bases. Germline V gene data show CDR1 as SGHTA and CDR2 as FQGTGA. J was trimmed by 6 bases and V by 2 bases; bases with no gene match: 26. The CDR3 spans 22 residues. The CDR3 DNA follows: TGTGCCAGCAGCTTATCGTCGGTCGGGACAGGGGTTGGCGGGGGCCCGAGTGATACGCAGTATTTT. This sequence encodes CASSLSSVGTGVGGGPSDTQYF.

This clonotype occurred a few times. The rearrangement uses TRBV7-2 and TRBJ2-3; D uncertain. Trimming stripped 2 bases from V and 6 bases from J, with 6 bases between. The CDR3 consists of 12 residues. Germline V gives CDR1 SGHTA, CDR2 FQGNSA. DNA for the CDR3: TGTGCCAGCAGCTTACTCAGGGATACGCAGTATTTT. Its protein product is CASSLLRDTQYF.

The chain links TRBV11-1 to TRBJ1-6; 8 bases agree with TRBD1. This CDR3 is 15 amino acids long. Trimming cost V 5 bases and J 6 bases; bases outside gene matches: 6. Germline CDR1 SGHAT, CDR2 FQDESV (reference sequence). The CDR3: CASSAGDRSNSPLHF. CDR3 DNA: TGTGCCAGCAGCGCGGGGGACAGGAGTAATTCACCCCTCCACTTT.

V is TRBV7-2 and J is TRBJ2-3, with TRBD2 matching 12 bases. Per germline, CDR1 SGHTA and CDR2 FQGNSA. V trimming: 5 bases; J trimming: 1 base; junction bases outside the gene matches: 22. The CDR3 spans 22 residues. The CDR3 DNA reads TGTGCCAGCAGCACCCCGGCCCAGCGGGGACTAGCGGGCGGTCGGGGCACAGATACGCAGTATTTT. Its translation is CASSTPAQRGLAGGRGTDTQYF.

This chain joins TRBV7-2 and TRBJ2-6; D remains unclear. The CDR3 totals 15 residues. The germline V and J ends were trimmed by 5 bases and 1 base, with 9 bases remaining between them. Germline V gene sequence: CDR1 SGHTA, CDR2 FQGNSA. Here the CDR3 DNA reads TGTGCCAGCAGCCTCCAACTATCTGGGGCCAACGTCCTGACTTTC. It yields the protein CASSLQLSGANVLTF.

In its sample, this clonotype was seen many times. The chain carries TRBV7-2 and TRBJ2-1; 9 positions match TRBD2. The CDR3 loop spans 15 amino acids. The V gene end was trimmed by 6 bases and the J gene end by 6 bases; junction bases not matched to a gene: 9. Per germline, CDR1 SGHTA and CDR2 FQGNSA. CDR3 nucleotide sequence: TGTGCCAGCAGGCTTAGCGGGGGCGGGAGCAATGAGCAGTTCTTC. Translating it yields CASRLSGGGSNEQFF.

The V call is TRBV5-1, the J call TRBJ2-3; D may match TRBD1 or TRBD2 (6 bases each). The V end lost 1 base, the J end lost 7 bases, and 13 bases lay between the germline ends. The CDR3 has 14 amino acids. Germline V gene sequence: CDR1 SGHRS, CDR2 YFSETQ. The CDR3 loop reads CASSLLGGQNTQYF. CDR3 sequence (DNA): TGCGCCAGCAGCTTGTTGGGGGGCCAAAATACGCAGTATTTT.

This chain connects TRBV3-1 to TRBJ2-7, with unresolved D. Per germline, CDR1 LGHDT and CDR2 YNNKEL (reference sequence). The CDR3 extends over 11 amino acids. V shed 0 bases and J shed 6 bases, with 3 bases lying between them. CDR3 nucleotide sequence: TGTGCCAGCAGCCAAGATCTCGAGCAGTACTTC. Translation gives CASSQDLEQYF.

The sample holds a few counts of this clonotype. The gene calls are TRBV27 and TRBJ2-3; 7 nucleotides align to TRBD2. The junction had 14 bases not matched to a gene; V was cut back by 5 bases and J by 6 bases. Per the germline V gene, CDR1 is MNHEY and CDR2 is SMNVEV (reference sequence). The CDR3 consists of 16 residues. The CDR3 reads CASSRAGRGARDTQYF. For the CDR3, the DNA is TGTGCCAGCAGTCGAGCGGGACGGGGAGCACGGGATACGCAGTATTTT.

This clonotype occurred a few times. The V gene is TRBV4-2, the J gene TRBJ2-5, with D possibly TRBD2 on 6 matching bases. This CDR3 has 16 residues. V lost 1 base, J lost 5 bases, and 17 bases lay in between. Germline loops: CDR1 LGHNA, CDR2 YNFKEQ. The CDR3 DNA is TGTGCCAGCAGCCAAGGAGACGGGGGATATCCGGAGACCCAGTACTTC. Its translation is CASSQGDGGYPETQYF.

The CDR3 DNA follows: TGTGCCAGCAGTTTGATCGTCAGAGTCGGGAACGAGCAGTACTTC. It codes for CASSLIVRVGNEQYF. The chain carries TRBV28 and TRBJ2-7; TRBD2 might be the D (5 bases). Between the trimmed V and J ends, which lost 3 bases and 5 bases, there was a span of 17 bases. The CDR3 runs 15 residues. The germline V gene encodes CDR1 MDHEN and CDR2 SYDVKM. Full variable domain (remainder filled in from reference TRBV28 and TRBJ2-7): DVKVTQSSRYLVKRTGEKVFLECVQDMDHENMFWYRQDPGLGLRLIYFSYDVKMKEKGDIPEGYSVSREKKERFSLILESASTNQTSMYLCASSLIVRVGNEQYFGPGTRLTVT.

The sample holds a few counts of this clonotype. The rearrangement joins TRBV18 to TRBJ2-5, with 7 positions matching TRBD2. Germline values: CDR1 KGHSH, CDR2 LQKENI. There are 14 residues in the CDR3. The V and J ends lost 0 bases and 3 bases, in that order; junction bases with no gene match: 1. The CDR3 is CASSPPLAEETQYF. The CDR3 region has the DNA TGTGCCAGCTCACCACCGCTAGCGGAAGAGACCCAGTACTTC.

This clonotype was seen more than once but under ten times. The genes are TRBV6-5 and TRBJ2-5; 16 nucleotides line up with TRBD2. The CDR3 is 16 amino acids. Germline-derived CDR1 and CDR2 are MNHEY and SVGAGI. Trimming removed 2 bases from V and 6 bases from J; junction bases left unmatched: 3. The CDR3 DNA reads as TGTGCCAGCAGTTACACGGGACTAGCGGGGGGGCAGACCCAGTACTTC. Its translation: CASSYTGLAGGQTQYF.

This clonotype turned up a few times. The V gene is TRBV29-1, the J gene TRBJ2-5; D gene uncertain. CDR3 length: 12 amino acids. V was cut by 3 bases and J by 5 bases, with 10 bases left in between. CDR1 and CDR2 from the germline V gene are SQVTM and ANQGSEA. This CDR3 reads CSVDSGVETQYF. In DNA form, the CDR3 reads TGCAGCGTTGATAGTGGGGTGGAGACCCAGTACTTC.